This T cell receptor (beta chain) derives from a study of PD-L1 blockade in urothelial cancer. Time point of the sample: peripheral blood 6 weeks after treatment start. Germline assignment: CDR1 KGHSH and CDR2 LQKENI. Unmatched junction bases numbered 8, after V lost 6 bases and J lost 1 base. There are 16 residues in the CDR3. Here immunoSEQ multiplex PCR was the method, and the copy in TCRdb shows in-frame clones only, minus some. The data hold nearly 50,000 clones, with approximately 86% observed a single time. The TCR was taken from a man aged 45-65 years with urothelial cancer. The sample in question was PBMCs, obtained around atezolizumab (anti-PD-L1) treatment. The rearrangement joins TRBV18 to TRBJ2-1; 8 bases map to TRBD2. CDR3 sequence (DNA): TGTGCCAGCTCGTCAAGACTAGCGCGGTCCTACAATGAGCAGTTCTTC. Protein: CASSSRLARSYNEQFF.